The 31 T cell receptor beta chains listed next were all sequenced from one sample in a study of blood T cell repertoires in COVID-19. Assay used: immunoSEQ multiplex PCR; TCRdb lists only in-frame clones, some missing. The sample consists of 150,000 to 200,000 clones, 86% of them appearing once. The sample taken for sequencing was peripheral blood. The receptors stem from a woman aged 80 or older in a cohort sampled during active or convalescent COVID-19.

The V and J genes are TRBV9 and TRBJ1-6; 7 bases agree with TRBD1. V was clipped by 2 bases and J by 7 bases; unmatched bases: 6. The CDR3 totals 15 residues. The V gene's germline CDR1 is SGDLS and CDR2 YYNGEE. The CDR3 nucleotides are TGTGCCAGCAGCGTCACAGGGGTTGGGAATTCACCCCTCCACTTT. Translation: CASSVTGVGNSPLHF.

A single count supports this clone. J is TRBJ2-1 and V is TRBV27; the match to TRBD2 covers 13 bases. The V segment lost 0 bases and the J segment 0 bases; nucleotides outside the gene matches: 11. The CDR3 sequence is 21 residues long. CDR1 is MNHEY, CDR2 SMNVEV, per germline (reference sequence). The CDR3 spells CASSLSGSRLAGGSSYNEQFF. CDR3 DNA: TGTGCCAGCAGTTTATCGGGCTCGCGACTAGCGGGGGGTAGCTCCTACAATGAGCAGTTCTTC.

DNA for the CDR3: TGTGCCAGCATGGGAGGCTTCGCCTATGGCTACACCTTC. It specifies CASMGGFAYGYTF. The chain is built from TRBV5-6 and TRBJ1-2; D gene ambiguous. V gave up 6 bases and J gave up 4 bases, with 13 bases separating them. CDR1 is SGHDT and CDR2 is YYEEEE in the germline V gene. The CDR3 loop spans 13 amino acids.

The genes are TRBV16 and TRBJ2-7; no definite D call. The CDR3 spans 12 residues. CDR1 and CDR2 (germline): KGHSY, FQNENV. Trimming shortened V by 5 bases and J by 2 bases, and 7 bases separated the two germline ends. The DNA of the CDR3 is TGTGCCAGCAGCATTAATACCTACGAGCAGTACGTC. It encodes CASSINTYEQYV.

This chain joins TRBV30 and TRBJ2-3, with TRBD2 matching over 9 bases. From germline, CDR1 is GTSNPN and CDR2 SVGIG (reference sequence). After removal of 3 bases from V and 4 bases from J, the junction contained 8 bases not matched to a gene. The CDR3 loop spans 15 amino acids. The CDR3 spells CAWRLPGTSPDTQYF. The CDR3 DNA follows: TGTGCCTGGAGACTCCCCGGGACTAGCCCAGATACGCAGTATTTT.

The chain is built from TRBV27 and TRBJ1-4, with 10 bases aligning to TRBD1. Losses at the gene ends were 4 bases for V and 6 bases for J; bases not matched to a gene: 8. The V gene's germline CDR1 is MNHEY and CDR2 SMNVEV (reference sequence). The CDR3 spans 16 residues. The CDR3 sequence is CASSSPSGTGDEKLFF. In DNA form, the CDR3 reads TGTGCCAGCAGTTCCCCATCCGGGACAGGGGATGAAAAACTGTTTTTT.

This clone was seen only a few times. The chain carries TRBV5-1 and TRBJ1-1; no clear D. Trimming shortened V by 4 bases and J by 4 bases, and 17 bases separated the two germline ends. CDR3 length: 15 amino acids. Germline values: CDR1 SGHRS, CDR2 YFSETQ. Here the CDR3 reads CASSPVVTSGTEAFF. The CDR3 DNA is TGCGCCAGCAGCCCGGTGGTGACGTCAGGCACTGAAGCTTTCTTT.

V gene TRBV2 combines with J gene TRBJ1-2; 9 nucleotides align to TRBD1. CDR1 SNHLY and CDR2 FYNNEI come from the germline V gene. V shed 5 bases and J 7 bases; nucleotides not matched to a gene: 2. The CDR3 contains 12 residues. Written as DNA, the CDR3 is TGTGCCAGCAGTACAGGGGGCAGTGGCTACACCTTC. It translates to CASSTGGSGYTF.

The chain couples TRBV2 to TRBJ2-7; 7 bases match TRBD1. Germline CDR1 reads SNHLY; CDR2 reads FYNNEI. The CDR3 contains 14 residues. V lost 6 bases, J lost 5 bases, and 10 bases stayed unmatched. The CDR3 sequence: CASRKQGISDEQYF. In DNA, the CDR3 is TGTGCCAGCAGAAAACAGGGGATCAGCGACGAGCAGTACTTC.

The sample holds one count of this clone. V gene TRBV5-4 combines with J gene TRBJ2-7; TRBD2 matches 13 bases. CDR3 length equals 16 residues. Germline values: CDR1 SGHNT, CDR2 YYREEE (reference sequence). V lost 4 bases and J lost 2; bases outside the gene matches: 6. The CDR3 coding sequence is TGTGCCAGCAGCCTAAGGACTAGCGGGAGCCCCTACGAGCAGTACGTC. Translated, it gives CASSLRTSGSPYEQYV.

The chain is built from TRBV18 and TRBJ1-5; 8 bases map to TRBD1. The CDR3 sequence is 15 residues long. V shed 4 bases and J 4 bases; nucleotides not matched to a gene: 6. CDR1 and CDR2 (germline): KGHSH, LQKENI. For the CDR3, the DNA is TGTGCCAGCTCACAAGGGACAGGCGGGAATCAGCCCCAGCATTTT. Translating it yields CASSQGTGGNQPQHF.

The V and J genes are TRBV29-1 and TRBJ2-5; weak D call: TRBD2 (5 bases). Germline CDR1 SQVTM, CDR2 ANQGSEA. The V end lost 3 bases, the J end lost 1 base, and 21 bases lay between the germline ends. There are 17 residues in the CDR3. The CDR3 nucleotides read TGCAGCGTTGATTTATTCCGTGACGTGGGGAGCCAAGAGACCCAGTACTTC. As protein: CSVDLFRDVGSQETQYF.

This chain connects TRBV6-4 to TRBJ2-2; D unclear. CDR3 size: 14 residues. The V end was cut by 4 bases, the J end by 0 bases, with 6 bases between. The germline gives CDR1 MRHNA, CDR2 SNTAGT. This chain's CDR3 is CASSAVTNTGELFF. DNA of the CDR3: TGTGCCAGCAGTGCCGTTACGAACACCGGGGAGCTGTTTTTT.

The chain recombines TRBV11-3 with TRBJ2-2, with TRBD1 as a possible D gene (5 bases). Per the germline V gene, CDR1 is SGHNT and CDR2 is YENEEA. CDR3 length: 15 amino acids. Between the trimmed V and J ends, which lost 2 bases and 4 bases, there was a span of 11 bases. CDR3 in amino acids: CASSLIGVSTGELFF. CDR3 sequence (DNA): TGTGCCAGCAGCTTAATAGGGGTTAGCACCGGGGAGCTGTTTTTT.

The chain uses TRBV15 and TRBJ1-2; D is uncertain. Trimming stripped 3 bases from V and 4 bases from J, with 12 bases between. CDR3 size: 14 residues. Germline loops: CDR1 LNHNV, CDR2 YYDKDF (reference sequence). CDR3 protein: CATSRGPEGYGYTF. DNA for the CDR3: TGTGCCACCAGCAGGGGTCCGGAGGGCTATGGCTACACCTTC.

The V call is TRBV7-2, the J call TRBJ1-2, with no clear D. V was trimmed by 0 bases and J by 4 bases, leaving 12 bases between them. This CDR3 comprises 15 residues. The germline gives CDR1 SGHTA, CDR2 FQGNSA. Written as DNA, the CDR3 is TGTGCCAGCAGCTTAGCCGATCCCTTAGTCTATGGCTACACCTTC. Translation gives CASSLADPLVYGYTF.

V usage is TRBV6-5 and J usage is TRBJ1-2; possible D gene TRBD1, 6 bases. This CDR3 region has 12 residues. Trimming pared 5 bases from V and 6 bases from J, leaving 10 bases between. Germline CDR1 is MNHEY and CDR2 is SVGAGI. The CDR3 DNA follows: TGTGCCAGCAGTCTACAGGGTCATGGCTACACCTTC. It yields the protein CASSLQGHGYTF.

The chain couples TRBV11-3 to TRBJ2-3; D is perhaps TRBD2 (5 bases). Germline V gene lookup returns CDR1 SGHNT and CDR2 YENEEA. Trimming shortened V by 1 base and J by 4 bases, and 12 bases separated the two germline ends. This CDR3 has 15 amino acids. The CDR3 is CASSLVWGDPDTQYF. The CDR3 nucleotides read TGTGCCAGCAGCTTAGTCTGGGGAGACCCAGATACGCAGTATTTT.

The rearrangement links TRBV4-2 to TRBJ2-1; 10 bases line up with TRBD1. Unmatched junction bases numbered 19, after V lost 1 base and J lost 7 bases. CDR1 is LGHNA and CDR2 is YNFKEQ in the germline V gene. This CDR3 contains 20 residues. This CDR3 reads CASSQVVTGEDRGRGNEQFF. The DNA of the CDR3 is TGTGCCAGCAGCCAAGTAGTGACGGGGGAAGACAGGGGGCGAGGTAATGAGCAGTTCTTC.

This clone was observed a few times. The CDR3 spells CASGRGRDNSPLHF. CDR3 nucleotides: TGTGCCAGCGGGAGGGGGAGGGACAATTCACCCCTCCACTTT. This chain joins TRBV6-5 and TRBJ1-6; D may be TRBD1 (6 bases). The CDR3 is made up of 14 amino acids. The germline CDR1 and CDR2 sequences are MNHEY and SVGAGI. With 8 bases removed from V and 7 bases from J, the gap between germline ends came to 15 bases.

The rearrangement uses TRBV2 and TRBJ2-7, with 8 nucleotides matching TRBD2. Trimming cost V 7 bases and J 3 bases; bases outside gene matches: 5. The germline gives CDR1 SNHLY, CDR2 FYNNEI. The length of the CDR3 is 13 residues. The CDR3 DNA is TGTGCCAGCATAAAAAGCGGGAGCTACGAGCAGTACGTC. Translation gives CASIKSGSYEQYV.

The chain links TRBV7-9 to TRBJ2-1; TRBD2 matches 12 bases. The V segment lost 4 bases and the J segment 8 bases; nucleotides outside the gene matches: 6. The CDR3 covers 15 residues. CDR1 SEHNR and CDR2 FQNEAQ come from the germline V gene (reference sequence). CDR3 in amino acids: CASSSTSGGPDEQFF. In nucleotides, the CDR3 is TGTGCCAGCAGCTCTACTAGCGGGGGGCCCGATGAGCAGTTCTTC.

The CDR3 nucleotides are TGTGCCAGCAGCTCCGGGAACCCCTTGGACGCCGGGGAGCTGTTTTTT. Its translation: CASSSGNPLDAGELFF. J is TRBJ2-2 and V is TRBV5-4; tentative D call: TRBD2 (5 bases). The CDR3 is 16 residues long. Trimming left V 3 bases short and J 6 bases short, with 18 bases between. Germline assignment: CDR1 SGHNT and CDR2 YYREEE (reference sequence).

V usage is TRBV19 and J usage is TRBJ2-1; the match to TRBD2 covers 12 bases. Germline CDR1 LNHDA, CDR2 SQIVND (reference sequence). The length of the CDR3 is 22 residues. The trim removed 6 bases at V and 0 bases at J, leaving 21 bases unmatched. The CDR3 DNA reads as TGTGCCAGTAGCGACCCTTTCATGGAGACTAGCGGGGGCTATACCTCCTACAATGAGCAGTTCTTC. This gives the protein CASSDPFMETSGGYTSYNEQFF.

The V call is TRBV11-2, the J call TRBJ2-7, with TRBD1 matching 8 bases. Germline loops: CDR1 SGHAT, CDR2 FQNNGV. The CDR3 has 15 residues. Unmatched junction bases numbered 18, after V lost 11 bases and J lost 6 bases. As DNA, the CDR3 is TGTGCCTCTAACAAAGGGGGCAGGGGGCTGGGCGAGCAGTACTTC. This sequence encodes CASNKGGRGLGEQYF.

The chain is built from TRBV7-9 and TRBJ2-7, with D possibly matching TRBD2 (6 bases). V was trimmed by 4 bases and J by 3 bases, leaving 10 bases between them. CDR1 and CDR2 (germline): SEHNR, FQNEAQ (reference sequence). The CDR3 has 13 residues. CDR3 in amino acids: CASSSGTFYEQYV. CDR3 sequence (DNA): TGTGCCAGCAGCTCCGGGACTTTCTACGAGCAGTACGTC.

CDR3 sequence: CASSVTTGWNTGELFF. For the CDR3, the DNA is TGTGCCAGCAGCGTAACCACAGGATGGAACACCGGGGAGCTGTTTTTT. The gene calls are TRBV9 and TRBJ2-2; perhaps TRBD1 as D (5 bases). Germline-derived CDR1 and CDR2 are SGDLS and YYNGEE. The CDR3 runs 16 residues. The V end lost 1 base, the J end lost 1 base, and 11 bases lay between the germline ends.

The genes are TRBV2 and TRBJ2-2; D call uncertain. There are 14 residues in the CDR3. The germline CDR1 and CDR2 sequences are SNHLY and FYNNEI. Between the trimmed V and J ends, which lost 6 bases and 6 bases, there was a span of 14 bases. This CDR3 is CASSPTYLAGELFF. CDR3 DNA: TGTGCCAGCAGCCCGACTTATTTAGCCGGGGAGCTGTTTTTT.

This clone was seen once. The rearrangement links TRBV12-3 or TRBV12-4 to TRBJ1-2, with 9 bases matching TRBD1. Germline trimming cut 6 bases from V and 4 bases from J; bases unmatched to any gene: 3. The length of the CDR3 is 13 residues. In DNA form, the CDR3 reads TGTGCCAGCAGCCCGACAGGGGGCTATGGCTACACCTTC. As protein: CASSPTGGYGYTF.

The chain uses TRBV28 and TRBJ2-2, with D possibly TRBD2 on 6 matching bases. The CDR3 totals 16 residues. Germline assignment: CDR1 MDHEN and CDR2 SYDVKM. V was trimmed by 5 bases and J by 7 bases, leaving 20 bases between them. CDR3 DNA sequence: TGTGCCAGCAGTACTCTCTACGGGAGATTGGGCGGGGAGCTGTTTTTT. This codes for CASSTLYGRLGGELFF.

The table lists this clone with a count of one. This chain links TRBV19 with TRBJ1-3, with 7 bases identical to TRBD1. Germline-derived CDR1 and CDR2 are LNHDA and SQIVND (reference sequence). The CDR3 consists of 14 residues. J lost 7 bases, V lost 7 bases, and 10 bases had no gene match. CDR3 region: CASIKSRGANTIYF. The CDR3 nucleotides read TGTGCCAGTATAAAGAGCAGGGGGGCCAACACCATATATTTT.